This T cell receptor beta chain originates from a study of graft-versus-host responses after intestinal transplantation (TCRdb year 2021). Turning to the overall study: The transplants that recipients received were multivisceral, liver-intestinal, or isolated intestinal. Rather than being sequenced by the commercial service, samples from a few later patients were sequenced in-house on an Illumina MiSeq and processed with MiXCR. Every recipient was given anti-thymocyte globulin induction, then maintenance tacrolimus and steroids for around three years. Bulk TCR-beta CDR3 sequencing was used to track graft-versus-host and host-versus-graft alloreactive T cell clones in the graft, circulation and bone marrow after intestinal transplantation. Alloreactive clones were identified by sequencing pre-transplant mixed lymphocyte reaction products and comparing these products with unstimulated pre-transplant donor and recipient T cells. Donor T cell macrochimerism was defined as a peak of at least 4% donor T cells among recipient peripheral blood mononuclear cells. The cohort enrolled some 23 intestinal transplant recipients, one of whom was a retransplant, and 3 patients without pretransplant specimens were excluded.

This clone was observed once. The specificity of this receptor is unknown. Qualities for individual bases were not recorded, and no much larger clone is one base off. CDR1 and CDR2 are read off the germline V gene as MNHNS and SASEGT. Between the V and J ends, shortened by 4 bases and 3 bases respectively, the junction contains 16 bases. From cysteine to phenylalanine, the CDR3 is 16 amino acids long. The read is trimmed to its CDR3 DNA, 48 bases read in frame from base 1. Blood samples were collected up to 4 times in the first month after transplant and then at least monthly when available. The library was generated by the immunoSEQ multiplex PCR assay. For most patients, genomic DNA was subjected to high-throughput TCR-beta CDR3 sequencing by Adaptive Biotechnologies. The authors' analysis ran thus. TCR sequencing data were retrieved from Adaptive's ImmunoSEQ software for 15 to 20 patients, whereas a few other patients were processed with MiXCR and VDJtools. CDR3 nucleotide sequences shared between donor and recipient were removed because the origin of such sequences could not be assigned. To count as alloreactive, a clone needed at least 2-fold expansion over unstimulated cells and a minimum CFSE-low frequency of 0.002% (template counts) or 0.001% (read counts). Clones were considered mappable if detected in sequenced pre-transplant spleen, lymph node, or MLR CFSE-low populations of the donor or recipient. The cumulative frequency of alloreactive clones was calculated as a percentage of all sequences, weighted by copy number. TCRdb retrieved this table from immuneACCESS and kept in-frame rearrangements only. Not all clones are present; in checked studies, unresolved V genes account for under half, and no reason is known for the remainder. From that table come the V and J calls and clone size; the DNA was used to work out D and trimming. Counted in this sample were roughly 40,000 clones; nearly 90% of them appeared once. 6% to 7.5% of the sample is in the top ten clones.

Here is what the overall study found, with its caveats: In patients with donor T cell macrochimerism, the allografts had high GvH to HvG T cell clonal ratios. Conclusions were limited by the relatively low number and heterogeneity of intestinal transplant patients. GvH clones were detected in recipient bone marrow, and some of these GvH clones were observed earlier in ileal mucosa or blood, consistent with an intestinal mucosal origin. Early after transplant, declines in HvG clones were associated with peak levels of circulating GvH clones.

This clonotype was obtained from a human patient who received an intestinal transplant, so some T cells may come from the graft donor. The chain is made from TRBV6-1 and TRBJ2-1; a tentative D match to TRBD1 spans 6 bases. The input for sequencing was PBMCs, taken around 280 days after transplant. In nucleotide form, the sequence is TGTGCCAGCAGTGCGGACCCAGGGGCCTACTACAATGAGCAGTTCTTC. Translated, it gives CASSADPGAYYNEQFF.